This T cell receptor (beta chain) was identified in a study of PD-1 blockade in classical Hodgkin lymphoma. Study-level results: Complete responders entered with baseline diversity on par with newly diagnosed patients, the results showed. Those starting nivolumab under 1 year post-ASCT were excluded.

This CDR3 region has 16 residues. With V trimmed by 4 bases and J by 2 bases, 4 bases remained unmatched. Germline assignment: CDR1 MDHEN and CDR2 SYDVKM. Generated by immunoSEQ multiplex PCR, the TCRdb table keeps only in-frame clones and is missing some. The sample has fewer than 50,000 clones; about 86% are singletons. Of note for this clone: What it binds is not known.

Brentuximab vedotin exposure varied among the patients, all of whom had relapsed after autologous stem cell transplantation. Sequencing was performed on peripheral blood mononuclear cells (PBMCs), taken before the second cycle of nivolumab. The clonotype was recovered from a human donor with classical Hodgkin lymphoma. The chain joins TRBV28 to TRBJ2-1; TRBD1 aligns across 11 bases. The CDR3 spells CASSSGQGVTYNEQFF. The CDR3 bases are TGTGCCAGCAGTTCGGGACAGGGGGTTACCTACAATGAGCAGTTCTTC.